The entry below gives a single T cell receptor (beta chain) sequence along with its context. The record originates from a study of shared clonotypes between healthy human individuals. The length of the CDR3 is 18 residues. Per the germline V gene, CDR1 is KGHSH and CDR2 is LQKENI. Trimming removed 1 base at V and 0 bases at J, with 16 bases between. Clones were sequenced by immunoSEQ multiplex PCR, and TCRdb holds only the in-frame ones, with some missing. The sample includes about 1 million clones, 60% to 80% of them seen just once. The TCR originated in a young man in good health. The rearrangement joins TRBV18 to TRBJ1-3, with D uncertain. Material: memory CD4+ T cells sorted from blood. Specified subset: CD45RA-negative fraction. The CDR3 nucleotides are TGTGCCAGCTCACCACGGTCGTCGACCCCACTCTCTGGAAACACCATATATTTT. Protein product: CASSPRSSTPLSGNTIYF.